This passage covers 25 T cell receptor beta chains from one sample sequenced in a study of blood T cell repertoires in COVID-19 (TCRdb year 2020). The library was obtained by the immunoSEQ multiplex PCR assay. Here the immuneACCESS table is served through TCRdb, limited to in-frame sequences with V and J called. Missing clones are a known gap in these copies; in checked studies unresolved V genes cover under half, and the rest lacks a known reason. Counted in this sample were a few hundred thousand clones; roughly 87% of them appeared once. The ten largest clones add up to approximately 3.1% of the sample. The specimen was PBMCs or T cells enriched from blood (not recorded which). The source is a young woman who had recovered from COVID-19.

The chain has TRBV3-1 (or the pseudogene TRBV3-2) and TRBJ1-5; 11 positions match TRBD1. This CDR3 has 16 residues. The ends lost 3 bases at V and 4 bases at J; junction bases unmatched: 5. Germline V CDR1 and CDR2: LGHDT, YNNKEL (reference sequence). The CDR3 spells CASSHSGQGVNQPQHF. CDR3 coding DNA: TGTGCCAGCAGCCACTCGGGACAGGGGGTGAATCAGCCCCAGCATTTT.

The V gene is TRBV3-1 (or the pseudogene TRBV3-2), the J gene TRBJ1-1; TRBD1 matches at 10 bases. Trimming removed 0 bases from V and 10 bases from J; junction bases left unmatched: 17. The CDR3 runs 18 residues. Per germline, CDR1 LGHDT and CDR2 YNNKEL (reference sequence). The CDR3 DNA sequence: TGTGCCAGCAGCCAAGAGGGGATGTTGGAGACAGGGGGCTGTGTAGCTTTCTTT. It specifies CASSQEGMLETGGCVAFF.

This clone has only a few counts. The chain carries TRBV30 and TRBJ1-1, with TRBD1 identical over 8 bases. In germline, CDR1 is GTSNPN, CDR2 SVGIG (reference sequence). CDR3 length equals 12 residues. The V gene end was trimmed by 4 bases and the J gene end by 10 bases; junction bases not matched to a gene: 8. This CDR3 reads CAWIGQGRRAFF. CDR3 in DNA: TGTGCCTGGATTGGACAGGGAAGACGAGCTTTCTTT.

The rearrangement uses TRBV10-3 and TRBJ2-7, with 7 bases that match TRBD1. CDR1 ENHRY and CDR2 SYGVKD come from the germline V gene. The CDR3 spans 17 residues. Losses at the gene ends were 3 bases for V and 2 bases for J; bases not matched to a gene: 13. CDR3 in DNA: TGTGCCATCAGTGACCACGGAAAACAGGGGCCGGCCTACGAGCAGTACTTC. It codes for CAISDHGKQGPAYEQYF.

This chain connects TRBV7-9 to TRBJ1-5; D might be TRBD1 (6 bases). This CDR3 region has 15 residues. The V and J ends lost 5 bases and 6 bases respectively, with 17 bases between them. Germline V CDR1 and CDR2: SEHNR, FQNEAQ (reference sequence). The CDR3 region has the DNA TGTGCCAGCAGCCCAAGGGGGATAGGGATTCAGCCCCAGCATTTT. It translates to CASSPRGIGIQPQHF.

This clone is a singleton in its sample. The chain joins TRBV5-1 to TRBJ1-3; 9 bases line up with TRBD1. Germline V gene lookup returns CDR1 SGHRS and CDR2 YFSETQ. V lost 6 bases and J lost 5; bases outside the gene matches: 3. The CDR3 has 13 amino acids. The CDR3, as DNA: TGCGCCAGCACCGGGACAGGGAGAAACACCATATATTTT. It encodes CASTGTGRNTIYF.

The chain combines TRBV11-2 with TRBJ1-3; a weak D match, TRBD1 (5 bases). V was trimmed by 1 base and J by 2 bases, leaving 6 bases between them. The germline gives CDR1 SGHAT, CDR2 FQNNGV. The CDR3 loop spans 14 amino acids. CDR3 in DNA: TGTGCCAGCAGCTTAGCCAGGGCTGGAAACACCATATATTTT. This sequence encodes CASSLARAGNTIYF.

V gene TRBV3-1 (or the pseudogene TRBV3-2) combines with J gene TRBJ2-3; TRBD1 aligns across 9 bases. The CDR3 is made up of 17 amino acids. V lost 2 bases and J lost 1; bases outside the gene matches: 7. CDR1 and CDR2 (germline): LGHDT, YNNKEL (reference sequence). The CDR3 is CASSQPGQGIGTDTQYF. The CDR3 DNA follows: TGTGCCAGCAGCCAACCGGGACAGGGAATCGGCACAGATACGCAGTATTTT.

The chain recombines TRBV9 with TRBJ2-2; TRBD2 is a possible D gene (5 bases). The germline V gene has CDR1 SGDLS and CDR2 YYNGEE. CDR3 length: 16 residues. The V end was cut by 0 bases, the J end by 3 bases, with 12 bases between. The CDR3 nucleotides are TGTGCCAGCAGCGTAGGAGAGGGAATTTACACCGGGGAGCTGTTTTTT. It yields the protein CASSVGEGIYTGELFF.

In its sample, this clone was seen a few times. The chain links TRBV13 to TRBJ2-7; TRBD1 aligns across 7 bases. V lost 6 bases to trimming and J lost 1 base; unmatched junction nucleotides: 3. Per the germline V gene, CDR1 is PRHDT and CDR2 is FYEKMQ (reference sequence). The CDR3 runs 13 residues. The CDR3 DNA follows: TGTGCCAGCAGTGACAGGGCTTCCTACGAGCAGTACTTC. Residues: CASSDRASYEQYF.

The chain has TRBV6-5 and TRBJ2-1; 14 bases are shared with TRBD2. Germline values: CDR1 MNHEY, CDR2 SVGAGI. V was clipped by 5 bases and J by 9 bases; unmatched bases: 3. The CDR3 spans 14 residues. CDR3 nucleotide sequence: TGTGCCAGCAGTCGGACTAGCGGGAGGAGTGAGCAGTTCTTC. Translating gives CASSRTSGRSEQFF.

This chain connects TRBV4-1 to TRBJ2-1; 8 nucleotides align to TRBD2. Germline V gene lookup returns CDR1 MGHRA and CDR2 YSYEKL. This CDR3 is built from 16 residues. The V segment lost 4 bases and the J segment 4 bases; nucleotides outside the gene matches: 9. The CDR3 nucleotides are TGCGCCAGCAGCCCGCTTCGGGGGGGGGTTTACAATGAGCAGTTCTTC. It encodes CASSPLRGGVYNEQFF.

The V and J genes are TRBV4-2 and TRBJ2-2, with 8 bases matching TRBD2. This CDR3 is built from 17 residues. V lost 0 bases and J lost 5; bases outside the gene matches: 8. Germline CDR1 is LGHNA and CDR2 is YNFKEQ. In DNA, the CDR3 is TGTGCCAGCAGCCAAGATAGGGGGACTAGAAATACCGGGGAGCTGTTTTTT. This translates into CASSQDRGTRNTGELFF.

This clone occurred once. The gene calls are TRBV2 and TRBJ1-3, with TRBD1 matching over 8 bases. V was clipped by 7 bases and J by 5 bases; unmatched bases: 4. The CDR3 has 13 amino acids. The germline V gene encodes CDR1 SNHLY and CDR2 FYNNEI. This CDR3 is CASNDRGRNTIYF. The CDR3 coding sequence is TGTGCCAGCAACGACAGGGGTAGAAACACCATATATTTT.

In its sample, this clone was seen once. V is TRBV27 and J is TRBJ1-1, with D perhaps matching TRBD1 (5 bases). The germline V gene has CDR1 MNHEY and CDR2 SMNVEV (reference sequence). CDR3 length: 15 residues. V shed 0 bases and J shed 1 base, with 9 bases lying between them. As DNA, the CDR3 is TGTGCCAGCAGTTTATCGGGACTCCCGAACACTGAAGCTTTCTTT. This gives the protein CASSLSGLPNTEAFF.

This chain uses TRBV27 with TRBJ2-7; D remains unclear. The germline V gene has CDR1 MNHEY and CDR2 SMNVEV (reference sequence). V lost 6 bases to trimming and J lost 2 bases, with 14 bases between them. The CDR3 extends over 14 amino acids. Written as DNA, the CDR3 is TGTGCCAGCAGCCTAACAGAGAACCCCTACGAGCAGTACTTC. This encodes CASSLTENPYEQYF.

The chain has TRBV27 and TRBJ1-5, with 11 bases that match TRBD1. The CDR3 spans 14 residues. Trimming removed 4 bases from V and 7 bases from J; junction bases left unmatched: 3. From germline, CDR1 is MNHEY and CDR2 SMNVEV (reference sequence). CDR3 sequence reads: CASSSWTGGQPQHF. CDR3 nucleotide sequence: TGTGCCAGCAGTTCTTGGACAGGGGGCCAGCCCCAGCATTTT.

In this sample, this clone turned up once. This rearrangement joins TRBV28 to TRBJ1-2; 8 bases align to TRBD1. The germline V gene encodes CDR1 MDHEN and CDR2 SYDVKM. The CDR3 has 15 residues. V shed 6 bases, J shed 4 bases, and the junction held 10 bases outside the gene matches. CDR3 sequence (DNA): TGTGCCAGCAGCTATCCGACAGGGGAGAGCTATGGCTACACCTTC. Its protein product is CASSYPTGESYGYTF.

This chain connects TRBV5-4 to TRBJ2-1, with 7 bases that match TRBD2. CDR3 length: 13 amino acids. With 3 bases clipped from V and 5 bases from J, the junction kept 2 bases outside the gene matches. Germline CDR1 and CDR2: SGHNT and YYREEE (reference sequence). The CDR3 sequence: CASSSGLDNEQFF. In DNA form, the CDR3 reads TGTGCCAGCAGCTCAGGACTAGACAATGAGCAGTTCTTC.

V gene TRBV20-1 combines with J gene TRBJ2-1, with TRBD2 identical over 10 bases. This CDR3 has 14 residues. Germline-derived CDR1 and CDR2 are DFQATT and SNEGSKA (reference sequence). J gave up 7 bases and V 3 bases, and 6 bases lay outside the gene matches. CDR3 loop: CSASTLAGVNEQFF. CDR3 DNA: TGCAGTGCTAGTACGCTAGCGGGGGTTAATGAGCAGTTCTTC.

The chain carries TRBV10-2 and TRBJ2-1, with 12 bases that match TRBD2. This CDR3 has 15 residues. V lost 6 bases, J lost 3 bases, and 3 bases stayed unmatched. The germline gives CDR1 WSHSY, CDR2 SAAADI. The CDR3 coding sequence is TGCGCCAGCAGCGGACTAGCGGGGAACTACAATGAGCAGTTCTTC. Translation gives CASSGLAGNYNEQFF.

The rearrangement joins TRBV27 to TRBJ2-5; a weak D match, TRBD1 (5 bases). Trimming left V 2 bases short and J 5 bases short, with 12 bases between. This CDR3 region has 14 residues. Looked up from germline, CDR1 is MNHEY and CDR2 is SMNVEV (reference sequence). CDR3 loop: CASSLVRASETQYF. The CDR3 DNA reads TGTGCCAGCAGTTTAGTCAGGGCTTCGGAGACCCAGTACTTC.

The table lists this clone with a count of one. The rearrangement uses TRBV11-2 and TRBJ2-5, with D maybe TRBD1 (6 bases). Trimming stripped 5 bases from V and 7 bases from J, with 17 bases between. CDR1 and CDR2 (germline): SGHAT, FQNNGV. The CDR3 covers 14 residues. CDR3: CASSESRGPGTQYF. The CDR3, as DNA: TGTGCCAGCAGCGAGTCCAGGGGCCCGGGGACCCAGTACTTC.

This chain joins TRBV5-1 and TRBJ2-7, with TRBD2 as a possible D gene (6 bases). V was shortened by 4 bases and J by 5 bases, with 10 bases between the two germline ends. This CDR3 region has 12 residues. Germline CDR1 is SGHRS and CDR2 is YFSETQ. For the CDR3, the DNA is TGCGCCAGCAGCCACCCGGGGGACGAGCAGTACTTC. Encoded protein: CASSHPGDEQYF. Complete variable domain (other parts from reference TRBV5-1 and TRBJ2-7): KAGVTQTPRYLIKTRGQQVTLSCSPISGHRSVSWYQQTPGQGLQFLFEYFSETQRNKGNFPGRFSGRQFSNSRSEMNVSTLELGDSALYLCASSHPGDEQYFGPGTRLTVT.

The rearrangement links TRBV29-1 to TRBJ1-2; D gene unclear. The V gene's germline CDR1 is SQVTM and CDR2 ANQGSEA. The length of the CDR3 is 13 residues. The ends were cut back, 2 bases at V and 6 bases at J, with 13 bases in the middle. The CDR3 DNA follows: TGCAGCGTTGAACTCTACCCCCTGGATGGCTACACCTTC. Its protein product is CSVELYPLDGYTF. Using reference TRBV29-1 and TRBJ1-2 for the parts outside the CDR3, the full variable domain is SAVISQKPSRDICQRGTSLTIQCQVDSQVTMMFWYRQQPGQSLTLIATANQGSEATYESGFVIDKFPISRPNLTFSTLTVSNMSPEDSSIYLCSVELYPLDGYTFGSGTRLTVV.